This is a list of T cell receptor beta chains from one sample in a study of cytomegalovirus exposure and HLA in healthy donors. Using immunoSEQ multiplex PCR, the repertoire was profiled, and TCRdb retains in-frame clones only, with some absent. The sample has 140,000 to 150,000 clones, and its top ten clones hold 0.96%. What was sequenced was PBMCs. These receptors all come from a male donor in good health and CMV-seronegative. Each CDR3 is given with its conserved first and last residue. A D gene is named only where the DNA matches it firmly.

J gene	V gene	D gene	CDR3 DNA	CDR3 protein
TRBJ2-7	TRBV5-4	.	TGTGCCAGCAGCTCCGGGACAACCTACGAGCAGTACTTC	CASSSGTTYEQYF
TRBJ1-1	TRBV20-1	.	TGCAGTGCTCCCGACGGCGGTGAAGCTTTCTTT	CSAPDGGEAFF
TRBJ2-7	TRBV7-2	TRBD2	TGTGCCAGCAGCCCTTCGGGGGGGGCGTACGAGCAGTACTTC	CASSPSGGAYEQYF
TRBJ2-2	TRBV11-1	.	TGTGCCAGCAGCCGTAGACTGACGTTCGCGAACACCGGGGAGCTGTTTTTT	CASSRRLTFANTGELFF
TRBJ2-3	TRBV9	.	TGTGCCAGCAGCGAGAGGTCTATAGATACGCAGTATTTT	CASSERSIDTQYF
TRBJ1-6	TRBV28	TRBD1	TGTGCCAGCAGTTTGTATATACAGGGGGATTCACCCCTCCACTTT	CASSLYIQGDSPLHF
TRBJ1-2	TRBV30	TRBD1	TGTGCCTGGGGCCGACAGGGGGTCAACTATGGCTACACCTTC	CAWGRQGVNYGYTF
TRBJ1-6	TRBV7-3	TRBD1	TGTGCCAGCAGCCGTGGGGACAGGGCTGATTCACCCCTCCACTTT	CASSRGDRADSPLHF
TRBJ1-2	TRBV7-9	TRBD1	TGTGCCAGCAGCTTAGTAAGGGGGACAGGGGTCGTAGGCTATGGCTACACCTTC	CASSLVRGTGVVGYGYTF
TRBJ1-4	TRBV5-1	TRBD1	TGCGCCAGCAGCTTAACAGGGGATACTAATGAAAAACTGTTTTTT	CASSLTGDTNEKLFF
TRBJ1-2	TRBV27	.	TGTGCCAGCAGTTTATCCGCCACAGCCTACTATGGCTACACCTTC	CASSLSATAYYGYTF
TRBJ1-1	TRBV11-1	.	TGTGCCAGCAGCCCAGGAAGAATGAACGTGAACACTGAAGCTTTCTTT	CASSPGRMNVNTEAFF
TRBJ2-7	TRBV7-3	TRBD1	TGTGCCAGCAGCTGGGACAGGGGGCCGTACGAGCAGTACTTC	CASSWDRGPYEQYF
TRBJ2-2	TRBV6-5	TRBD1	TGTGCCAGCACCAAGGGGACAGGGGCCACCGGGGAGCTGTTTTTT	CASTKGTGATGELFF
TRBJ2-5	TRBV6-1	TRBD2	TGTGCCAGCAGTGAATGGCGCGGGGGGACCCAGTACTTC	CASSEWRGGTQYF
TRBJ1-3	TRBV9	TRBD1	TGTGCCAGCAGCCTTTCCGGGACAGATATTGGAAACACCATATATTTT	CASSLSGTDIGNTIYF
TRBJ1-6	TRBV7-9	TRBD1	TGTGCCAGCAGCTTAGGAGGGGGGCAGGGGGCATGGCCCCTCCACTTT	CASSLGGGQGAWPLHF
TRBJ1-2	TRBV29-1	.	TGCAGCGTTGGGGGAGGGGTAGGGGAGAACTATGGCTACACCTTC	CSVGGGVGENYGYTF
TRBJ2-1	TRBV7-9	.	TGTGCCAGCAGCCGGGGGTACTCCTACAATGAGCAGTTCTTC	CASSRGYSYNEQFF
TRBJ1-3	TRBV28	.	TGTGCCAGCAGTTTATACCAGGGTCTACCTGGAAACACCATATATTTT	CASSLYQGLPGNTIYF
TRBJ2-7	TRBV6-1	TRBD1	TGTGCCAGCAGTAAACCGACAGGGCGGTACGAGCAGTACTTC	CASSKPTGRYEQYF
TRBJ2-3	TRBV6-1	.	TGTGCCAGCAGTGAATCTGGACATCGCACAGATACGCAGTATTTT	CASSESGHRTDTQYF
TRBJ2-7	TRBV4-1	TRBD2	TGCGCCAGCAGCCAAGATATAGTAGCGGGAGACGAGCAGTACTTC	CASSQDIVAGDEQYF
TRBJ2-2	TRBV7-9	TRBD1	TGTGCCAGCAGCTTACCCCTCGACAGGGAAGTCACCGGGGAGCTGTTTTTT	CASSLPLDREVTGELFF
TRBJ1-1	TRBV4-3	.	TGCGCCAGCAGCCAAGATCCGGGGGTTAGAACTGAAGCTTTCTTT	CASSQDPGVRTEAFF
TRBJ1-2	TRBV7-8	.	TGTGCCAGCAGCTCGTTCTTAGACAGTCACTATGGCTACACCTTC	CASSSFLDSHYGYTF
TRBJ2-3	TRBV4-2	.	TGTGCCAGCAGCCAAGGCGGGGGCATTAGCACAGATACGCAGTATTTT	CASSQGGGISTDTQYF
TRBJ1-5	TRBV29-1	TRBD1	TGCAGCGTCCAGGGGGCGGGACAGCCCCAGCATTTT	CSVQGAGQPQHF
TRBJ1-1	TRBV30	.	TGTGCCTGGAGCGCCCGGGAGATCACTGAAGCTTTCTTT	CAWSAREITEAFF
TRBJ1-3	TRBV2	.	TGTGCCAGCAGTTCTCAGACGCGGAGCTCTGGAAACACCATATATTTT	CASSSQTRSSGNTIYF
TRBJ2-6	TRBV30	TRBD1	TGTGCCTGGGGGGGACAGATAGCTCCTGGGGCCAACGTCCTGACTTTC	CAWGGQIAPGANVLTF
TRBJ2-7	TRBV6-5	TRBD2	TGTGCCAGCTCATCTAGCGGGAGTTTGTACGAGCAGTACTTC	CASSSSGSLYEQYF
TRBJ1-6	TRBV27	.	TGTGCCAGCAGTTTATCACAAAAGAATTCACCCCTCCACTTT	CASSLSQKNSPLHF
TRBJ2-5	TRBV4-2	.	TGTGCCAGCAGCCAACCCCAGGGGAGCCCCGACAAAGGAGAGACCCAGTACTTC	CASSQPQGSPDKGETQYF
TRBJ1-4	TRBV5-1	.	TGCGCCAGCAGCTTGGTAGAACAGGCCGTTAATGAAAAACTGTTTTTT	CASSLVEQAVNEKLFF
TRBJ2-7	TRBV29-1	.	TGCAGCGTTGTCGGGCCGGGGGTTAGCTACGAGCAGTACTTC	CSVVGPGVSYEQYF
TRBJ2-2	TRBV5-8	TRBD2	TGTGCCAGCAGCCCCAGGTTGAGCGGGGCGAACACCGGGGAGCTGTTTTTT	CASSPRLSGANTGELFF
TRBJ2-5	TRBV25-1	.	TGTGCCAGCTCCAAGGGGGGGCGCGAGACCCAGTACTTC	CASSKGGRETQYF
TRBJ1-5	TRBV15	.	TGTGCCACCAGCAGAGGGGGGACACACAACGGCCCCCAGCATTTT	CATSRGGTHNGPQHF
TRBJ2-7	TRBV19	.	TGTGCCAGTACAGACAGAGAAAGGTCCTACGAGCAGTACTTC	CASTDRERSYEQYF
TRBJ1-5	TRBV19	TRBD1	TGTGCCAGTAGTCCCCGGGGGACAGGGATCCCCAATCAGCCCCAGCATTTT	CASSPRGTGIPNQPQHF
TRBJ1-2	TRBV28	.	TGTGCCAGCACCCCGGGGAGTTATAACTATGGCTACACCTTC	CASTPGSYNYGYTF
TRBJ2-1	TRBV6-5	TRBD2	TGTGCCAGCAGTTCCGCCTCCGGGGGGGGCCGGAGTGAGCAGTTCTTC	CASSSASGGGRSEQFF